Shown below are 6 T cell receptor beta chains from a single sample sequenced in a study of radiation and T cells in renal cell carcinoma. Libraries were prepared by immunoSEQ multiplex PCR; TCRdb keeps only in-frame clonotypes and omits some of them. The sample includes more than 75,000 clones, 82% of them seen just once. Regarding time point: baseline pretreatment blood. This sample's treatment: 15 Gy SBRT to primary tumor, nephrectomy 4 weeks later. Sequencing used blood, obtained from a patient whose treatment included radiotherapy and nephrectomy. These TCRs come from a man in his fifties or sixties with renal cell carcinoma.

The sample holds one count of this clone. The rearrangement links TRBV7-2 to TRBJ2-3; 8 bases match TRBD1. The germline V gene encodes CDR1 SGHTA and CDR2 FQGNSA. V was pared by 5 bases and J by 10 bases, with 5 bases of the junction left unmatched. The CDR3 has 12 residues. In nucleotides, the CDR3 is TGTGCCAGCAGCGCAACAGGGGGACCGCAGTATTTT. It translates to CASSATGGPQYF.

The chain carries TRBV6-1 and TRBJ2-5; D may be TRBD2 (5 bases). This CDR3 has 17 residues. Germline V gene lookup returns CDR1 MNHNS and CDR2 SASEGT. V was shortened by 2 bases and J by 5 bases, with 21 bases between the two germline ends. CDR3 protein: CASSEYTGRPWRETQYF. DNA for the CDR3: TGTGCCAGCAGTGAATATACGGGCAGACCGTGGAGGGAGACCCAGTACTTC.

This clone was counted between two and nine times. V is TRBV21-1 and J is TRBJ2-7; the table gives TRBD2 as D, unverified against the DNA. TRBV21-1 is assigned pseudogene status. This CDR3 has 18 residues. The DNA of the CDR3 is TGTGCCAGCAGCAACCATGCGGGAGGGCCCCCTACTCCTGAAGAGCAGTACTTC. Translating it yields CASSNHAGGPPTPEEQYF.

The sample holds a few counts of this clone. The rearrangement links TRBV7-2 to TRBJ2-7; 12 positions agree with TRBD2. V lost 5 bases, J lost 6 bases, and 8 bases stayed unmatched. The germline V gene has CDR1 SGHTA and CDR2 FQGNSA. CDR3 length equals 15 residues. As DNA, the CDR3 is TGTGCCAGCAGCATGACTAGCGGGAGCTCCCTCGAGCAGTACTTC. Its protein product is CASSMTSGSSLEQYF.

The chain carries TRBV11-2 and TRBJ2-3, with 7 bases matching TRBD1. Looked up from germline, CDR1 is SGHAT and CDR2 is FQNNGV. This CDR3 is built from 15 residues. V gave up 5 bases and J gave up 2 bases; unmatched junction bases: 7. CDR3 sequence: CASSHVTGNTDTQYF. The DNA for the CDR3 is TGTGCCAGCAGCCACGTGACAGGGAACACAGATACGCAGTATTTT.

This clone was detected only a few times. V gene TRBV4-1 combines with J gene TRBJ2-1, with 11 bases lining up with TRBD1. The CDR3 has 16 amino acids. The V segment lost 0 bases and the J segment 3 bases; nucleotides outside the gene matches: 1. Germline loops: CDR1 MGHRA, CDR2 YSYEKL. The CDR3 DNA is TGCGCCAGCAGCCAAGACGGGACAGGGGGCTACAATGAGCAGTTCTTC. It specifies CASSQDGTGGYNEQFF.